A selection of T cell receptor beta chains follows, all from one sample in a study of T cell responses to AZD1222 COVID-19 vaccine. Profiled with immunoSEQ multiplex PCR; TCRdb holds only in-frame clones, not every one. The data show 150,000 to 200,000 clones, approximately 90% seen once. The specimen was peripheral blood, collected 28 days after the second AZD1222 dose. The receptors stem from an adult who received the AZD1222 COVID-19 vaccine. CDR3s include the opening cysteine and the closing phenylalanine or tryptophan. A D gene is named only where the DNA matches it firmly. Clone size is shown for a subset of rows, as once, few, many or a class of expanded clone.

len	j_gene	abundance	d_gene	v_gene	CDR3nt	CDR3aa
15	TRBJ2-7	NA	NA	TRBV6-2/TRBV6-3	TGTGCCAGCAGTTACTCGGGGCTAAGGGTCTTCGAGCAGTACTTC	CASSYSGLRVFEQYF
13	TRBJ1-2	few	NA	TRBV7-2	TGTGCCAGCAGCACTGGGTCAGTCTATGGCTACACCTTC	CASSTGSVYGYTF
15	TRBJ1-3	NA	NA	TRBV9	TGTGCCAGCAGCGTAACAGCCCACTCTGGAAACACCATATATTTT	CASSVTAHSGNTIYF
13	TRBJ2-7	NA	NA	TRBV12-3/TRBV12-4	TGTGCCAGCAGTTTAGGGGTTTCCTACGAGCAGTACTTC	CASSLGVSYEQYF
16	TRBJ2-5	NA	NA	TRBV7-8	TGTGCCAGCAGCTCATATGGGGGGCTTACCCAAGAGACCCAGTACTTC	CASSSYGGLTQETQYF
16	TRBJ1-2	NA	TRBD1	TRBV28	TGTGCCAGCAACCCCGGGAGGGGACAGGGGGTACATGGCTACACCTTC	CASNPGRGQGVHGYTF
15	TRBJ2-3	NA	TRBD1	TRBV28	TGTGCCAGCGGTCTCGGGGCAGGGGGAGCAGATACGCAGTATTTT	CASGLGAGGADTQYF
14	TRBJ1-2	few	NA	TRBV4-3	TGCGCCAGCAGCCAAGATGGAGGGAACTATGGCTACACCTTC	CASSQDGGNYGYTF
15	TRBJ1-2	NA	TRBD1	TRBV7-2	TGTGCCAGCAGCTTAGCCCCTGGGACAGGGGATGGCTACACCTTC	CASSLAPGTGDGYTF
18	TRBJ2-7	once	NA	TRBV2	TGTGCCAGCAGTGACGCAGCGGCCGGACTTGGGGCGTCCAACGAGCAGTACTTC	CASSDAAAGLGASNEQYF
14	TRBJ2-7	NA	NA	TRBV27	NA	CASSSSRTSGEQYF
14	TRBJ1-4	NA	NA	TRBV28	TGTGCCAGCAGTTTGGGTACTCCCAATGAAAAACTGTTTTTT	CASSLGTPNEKLFF
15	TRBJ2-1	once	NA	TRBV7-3	TGTGCCAGCAGCTCTATCCGACAGGAATACAATGAGCAGTTCTTC	CASSSIRQEYNEQFF
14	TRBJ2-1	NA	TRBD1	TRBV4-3	TGCGCGAGCGGACAGGGGCTATCGTACAATGAGCAGTTCTTC	CASGQGLSYNEQFF
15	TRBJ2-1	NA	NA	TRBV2	TGTGCCAGCGTGGCGGAAACCAACTCCTACAATGAGCAGTTCTTC	CASVAETNSYNEQFF
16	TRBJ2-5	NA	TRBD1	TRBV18	TGTGCCAGCTCACCTGGGACAGTGAGTGTGCAAGAGACCCAGTACTTC	CASSPGTVSVQETQYF
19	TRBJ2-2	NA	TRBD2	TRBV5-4	TGTGCCAGCAGCTGGCGGAGGACTAGCGGGAGGAGGAGCACCGGGGAGCTGTTTTTT	CASSWRRTSGRRSTGELFF
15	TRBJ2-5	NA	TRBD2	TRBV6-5	TGTGCCAGCAGAAGAGCGGGAGTCGGACAAGAGACCCAGTACTTC	CASRRAGVGQETQYF
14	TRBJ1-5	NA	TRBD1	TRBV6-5	TGTGCCAGCACCCCACAGGGGAGCAATCAGCCCCAGCATTTT	CASTPQGSNQPQHF
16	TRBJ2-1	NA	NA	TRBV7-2	TGTGCCAGCAGCTTAGGTAGAGCAGACCTTTACAATGAGCAGTTCTTC	CASSLGRADLYNEQFF
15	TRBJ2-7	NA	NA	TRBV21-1	TGTGCCAGCAGCCTTGGGACCCCCAGCTCCTACGAGCAGTACTTC	CASSLGTPSSYEQYF
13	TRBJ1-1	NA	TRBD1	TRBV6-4	TGTGCCAGCAGCTCACAGGGGGGGACTGAAGCTTTCTTT	CASSSQGGTEAFF
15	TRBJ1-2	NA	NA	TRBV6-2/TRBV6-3	TGTGCCAGCAGTTACTCAACAGGGCCCTCCTATGGCTACACCTTC	CASSYSTGPSYGYTF
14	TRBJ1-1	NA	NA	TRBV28	TGTGCCAGCAGTCCCGACAGTCAGAACACTGAAGCTTTCTTT	CASSPDSQNTEAFF